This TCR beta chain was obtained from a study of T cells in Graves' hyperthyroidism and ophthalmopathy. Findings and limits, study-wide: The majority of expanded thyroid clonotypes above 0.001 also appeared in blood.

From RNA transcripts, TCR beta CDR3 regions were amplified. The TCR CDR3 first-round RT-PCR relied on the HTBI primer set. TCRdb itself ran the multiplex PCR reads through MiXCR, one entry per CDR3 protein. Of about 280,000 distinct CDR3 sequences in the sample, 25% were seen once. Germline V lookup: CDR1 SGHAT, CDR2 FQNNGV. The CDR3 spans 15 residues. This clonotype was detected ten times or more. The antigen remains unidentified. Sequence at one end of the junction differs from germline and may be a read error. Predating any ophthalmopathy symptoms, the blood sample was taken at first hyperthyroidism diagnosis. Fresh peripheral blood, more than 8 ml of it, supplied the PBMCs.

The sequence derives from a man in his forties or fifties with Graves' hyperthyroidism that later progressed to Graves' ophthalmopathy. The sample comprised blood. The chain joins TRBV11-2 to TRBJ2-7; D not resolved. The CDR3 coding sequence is TGTGCCAGCAGCTCCCGCAACCCGAACTCCTACGAACAGTACTTC. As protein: CASSSRNPNSYEQYF.